This record covers a single T cell receptor beta chain. TCRdb's copy holds only in-frame clones and misses some; the assay was immunoSEQ multiplex PCR. The table includes roughly 150,000 clones, more than 75% detected once. The data stem from a study of blood T cell repertoires in COVID-19. Germline assignment: CDR1 SGHAT and CDR2 FQDESV (reference sequence). There are 15 residues in the CDR3. V dropped 5 bases and J dropped 9 bases, with 20 bases sitting between them. The clonotype comes from a woman in her fifties or sixties who had recovered from COVID-19. The sample comprised PBMCs or T cells enriched from blood (not recorded which). The V gene is TRBV11-1, the J gene TRBJ1-5; D is unclear. The DNA of the CDR3 is TGTGCCAGCAGCCATCGACTACCTCCGGGGTTGCCCCAGCATTTT. Amino acid sequence: CASSHRLPPGLPQHF.